The text below deals with one T cell receptor beta chain. This entry belongs to a study of CD8 T cells in Susac syndrome. Sequencing of TCR beta, carried out with a high-throughput approach, was applied to CD8+ and CD4+ T cells from the blood. Patients with stable or active relapsing-remitting disease, all of them treatment-naive, made up the multiple sclerosis controls. Germline CDR1 reads MDHEN; CDR2 reads SYDVKM. The CDR3 contains 13 residues. Trimming removed 3 bases from V and 3 bases from J, with 8 bases in between. It was with random hexamers that 0.5 to 1 ug RNA was reverse transcribed. TCRdb redid the calling of the immunoSEQ multiplex PCR reads with MiXCR, one entry per CDR3 protein. The sample yields fewer than 150,000 distinct CDR3 sequences, approximately 93% seen once.

The sequencing input was CD4+ T cells from PBMCs. The V and J genes are TRBV28 and TRBJ2-5, with unresolved D. The source is a human donor with multiple sclerosis. This CDR3 reads CASSFGQEETQYF. The CDR3 DNA sequence: TGTGCCAGCAGTTTTGGTCAGGAAGAGACCCAGTACTTC. The variable domain in full, completed from reference TRBV28 and TRBJ2-5, reads DVKVTQSSRYLVKRTGEKVFLECVQDMDHENMFWYRQDPGLGLRLIYFSYDVKMKEKGDIPEGYSVSREKKERFSLILESASTNQTSMYLCASSFGQEETQYFGPGTRLLVL.